This T cell receptor beta chain was profiled in a study of T cells after yellow fever vaccination (dated by TCRdb to 2018 to 2020). At the level of the whole study: The SMART-Seq v4 Ultra Low Input RNA kit was used to prepare libraries from fractions with low cell numbers. To track T-cell clones before and after primary and booster YFV17D yellow fever vaccination, bulk TCR alpha and beta repertoires were sequenced longitudinally. Two healthy male donors, one aged 18 to 30 and one aged 30 to 40 years, made up the cohort. Bulk PBMC replicates and cell subsets were isolated from blood drawn at multiple timepoints before and after both primary and secondary immunization. Study-wide findings and limitations: Because the study included only two donors, the extent to which the findings can be generalized is limited. The secondary T-cell response was found to be weaker but faster than the primary response, with a peak reached on day 5 rather than on day 15. After the booster, most of the clones that had expanded following primary vaccination were detected again (96% of CD4 and roughly 90% of CD8), which suggests that memory was broadly maintained. A small share of clonotypes occurred in both CD4 and CD8 compartments, likely arising from convergent recombination. Computational filtering was needed because FACS-sorted repertoires could contain abundant contaminating clonotypes from the bulk population.

The instrument given in TCRdb is Illumina NovaSeq 6000. TCR cDNA was synthesized by 5'RACE template switching, which introduced a universal primer site and unique molecular identifiers. Priming for cDNA synthesis came from both the TCR alpha and TCR beta constant segments. Library amplification involved two PCR steps, and the second step added sample barcodes and sequencing adapters. Sequencing of libraries was done on Illumina HiSeq 2500 (2x100 bp) or NovaSeq (2x150 bp). The authors' pipeline ran thus. Reads were demultiplexed and collapsed into UMI consensus sequences with MIGEC, and V(D)J alignment was performed with MiXCR. Vaccine-responding clonotypes were identified with edgeR using replicate PBMC samples, with FDR below 0.01 and a log2 fold change above 5 up to day 15 being required. CD4 or CD8 identity was assigned to each bulk clonotype according to whether the clonotype was present at higher abundance in the sequenced CD4 repertoire or the sequenced CD8 repertoire. TCRdb itself trimmed the public reads at Q25 with fastp, ran MiXCR and retained productive beta chains. Rows matching on CDR3 protein sequence are summarized as one entry with the most common DNA and genes. The V and J calls come from TCRdb's annotation, not from the publication. Counted in this sample were 150,000 to 200,000 distinct CDR3 sequences; about a tenth of them appeared once. Together, the top ten hold approximately 35% of the sample.

After removal of 8 bases from V and 5 bases from J, the junction retains 3 bases not matched to a gene. The CDR3 starts with the cysteine, ends with the phenylalanine, and has 12 residues. The sequence is cut down to CDR3 DNA, 36 bases in frame from base 1. Based on the germline V gene, the CDR1 and CDR2 sequences are MDHEN and SYDVKM. To note about this clonotype: Its target antigen remains unknown. No much larger clone exists at a distance of one base, and base qualities are not known.

The treatment or condition label of this sample denotes: live attenuated yellow fever vaccine strain. A standard Ficoll-Paque protocol was used to isolate PBMCs from peripheral blood. CD4 and CD8 T-cell fractions were isolated with Dynabeads CD4 and CD8 positive selection kits. RNA was extracted with TriZol from bulk PBMCs, CD4 and CD8 fractions, and dextramer-positive and dextramer-negative fractions. The receptor's source is a man younger than 30 who received the YFV17D yellow fever vaccine. The material was CD8+ T cells sorted from PBMCs, obtained 45 days after the yellow fever booster vaccination. The sequence is built from TRBV28 and TRBJ2-1, and 7 bases in between align with TRBD1. The CDR3 region reads CASGQDDNEQFF. The bases read TGTGCCAGCGGACAGGATGACAATGAGCAGTTCTTC. This CDR3, with the reference TRBV28 and TRBJ2-1 proteins standing in past its ends, gives the full variable domain DVKVTQSSRYLVKRTGEKVFLECVQDMDHENMFWYRQDPGLGLRLIYFSYDVKMKEKGDIPEGYSVSREKKERFSLILESASTNQTSMYLCASGQDDNEQFFGPGTRLTVL.